These 32 T cell receptor beta chains share one sample of origin, sequenced in a study of early T cells in non-severe SARS-CoV-2 infection. TCRdb ran MiXCR on the 5' RACE reads and lists one entry per CDR3 protein. The table records approximately 70,000 distinct CDR3 sequences, around 12% of them present only once. The sample here was whole blood, taken at baseline. These TCRs come from an adult who was a healthcare worker with PCR-confirmed SARS-CoV-2 infection or an uninfected control (not recorded which).

The table lists this clonotype with many counts. The chain joins TRBV2 to TRBJ2-1; 9 positions match TRBD2. V was clipped by 7 bases and J by 7 bases; unmatched bases: 2. This CDR3 spans 12 amino acids. Germline assignment: CDR1 SNHLY and CDR2 FYNNEI. The CDR3 protein is CASKRGENEQFF. CDR3 in DNA: TGTGCCAGCAAGCGGGGGGAGAATGAGCAGTTCTTC.

This clonotype occurred many times. The CDR3 sequence is CASSEVGTQYF. The CDR3 region has the DNA TGTGCCAGCAGTGAGGTGGGGACCCAGTACTTC. V and J are TRBV2 and TRBJ2-5; D gene unclear. Trimming cost V 3 bases and J 7 bases, with 6 bases left between them. The length of the CDR3 is 11 residues. Per the germline V gene, CDR1 is SNHLY and CDR2 is FYNNEI.

The V and J genes are TRBV6-2 or TRBV6-3 and TRBJ2-7, with D perhaps matching TRBD1 (5 bases). This CDR3 has 13 residues. The germline V gene has CDR1 MNHEY and CDR2 SVGEGT. V lost 6 bases and J lost 3, with 12 bases in between. CDR3 in amino acids: CASRWIQGYEQYF. Written as DNA, the CDR3 is TGTGCCAGCAGATGGATCCAGGGCTACGAGCAGTACTTC.

This chain joins TRBV29-1 and TRBJ1-1, with D hard to call. V lost 4 bases, J lost 0 bases, and 12 bases lay in between. Per germline, CDR1 SQVTM and CDR2 ANQGSEA. This CDR3 has 14 amino acids. The CDR3 DNA is TGCAGCGTTGGAACGGCAGCCATGAACACTGAAGCTTTCTTT. Protein: CSVGTAAMNTEAFF.

V and J are TRBV6-5 and TRBJ2-7, with a possible D match to TRBD2 (5 bases). The V gene's germline CDR1 is MNHEY and CDR2 SVGAGI. V lost 4 bases, J lost 9 bases, and 10 bases lay in between. The CDR3 length is 11 residues. For the CDR3, the DNA is TGTGCCAGCAGTTCCCAAAGCGGGCAGTACTTC. Translating it yields CASSSQSGQYF.

CDR3 nucleotide sequence: TGTGCCAGCAGCTTGGGAAATCCGGGACAGCAGGAGACCCAGTACTTC. This codes for CASSLGNPGQQETQYF. This sequence joins TRBV5-4 and TRBJ2-5; 7 bases fit TRBD1. V lost 0 bases to trimming and J lost 5 bases; unmatched junction nucleotides: 10. This CDR3 spans 16 amino acids. Germline CDR1 SGHNT, CDR2 YYREEE (reference sequence).

The chain uses TRBV7-2 and TRBJ1-1; the D is unclear. The CDR3 is 14 amino acids. Trimming shortened V by 1 base and J by 6 bases, and 12 bases separated the two germline ends. The germline V gene encodes CDR1 SGHTA and CDR2 FQGNSA. The CDR3 bases are TGTGCCAGCAGCTTAGAATTCCCCGCTTCTGAAGCTTTCTTT. Its translation is CASSLEFPASEAFF.

This clonotype has more than one count but fewer than ten. The chain joins TRBV29-1 to TRBJ2-7; 7 bases map to TRBD1. This CDR3 has 12 amino acids. Germline assignment: CDR1 SQVTM and CDR2 ANQGSEA. V shed 6 bases and J 10 bases; nucleotides not matched to a gene: 12. CDR3 DNA sequence: TGCAGCGTCCTTTCGGAAGAAGGGGGCCAGTACTTC. Translated, it gives CSVLSEEGGQYF.

V gene TRBV20-1 combines with J gene TRBJ2-3, with D tentatively TRBD1 (6 bases). The CDR3 spans 15 residues. Looked up from germline, CDR1 is DFQATT and CDR2 is SNEGSKA (reference sequence). V gave up 4 bases and J gave up 2 bases, with 16 bases separating them. CDR3 bases: TGCAGTGCTACAGGGGTGGCTAGCCCCACAGATACGCAGTATTTT. This sequence encodes CSATGVASPTDTQYF.

This clonotype was picked up a small number of times. The rearrangement joins TRBV18 to TRBJ1-1; tentatively, D is TRBD1 (5 bases). This CDR3 region has 16 residues. Germline V gene data show CDR1 as KGHSH and CDR2 as LQKENI. The V end lost 2 bases, the J end lost 0 bases, and 13 bases lay between the germline ends. The DNA for the CDR3 is TGTGCCAGCTCACCAACCCAGGGTCCCATGAACACTGAAGCTTTCTTT. Its protein product is CASSPTQGPMNTEAFF.

This clonotype showed up just a few times. The rearrangement uses TRBV3-1 and TRBJ1-2, with no clear D. The CDR3 runs 16 residues. The germline V gene encodes CDR1 LGHDT and CDR2 YNNKEL (reference sequence). V was clipped by 4 bases and J by 2 bases, with 17 bases between them. This CDR3 is CASSLSLWRSNYGYTF. The CDR3 DNA follows: TGTGCCAGCAGCCTCAGTTTATGGAGGTCGAACTATGGCTACACCTTC.

There are a few counts of this clonotype. The CDR3 loop is CASSWGSGGGEDEQFF. CDR3 nucleotide sequence: TGTGCCAGCAGTTGGGGTAGCGGGGGAGGCGAGGATGAGCAGTTCTTC. J is TRBJ2-1 and V is TRBV6-5, with TRBD2 identical over 9 bases. The CDR3 consists of 16 residues. With V trimmed by 4 bases and J by 8 bases, 12 bases remained unmatched. CDR1 is MNHEY and CDR2 is SVGAGI in the germline V gene.

J is TRBJ1-1 and V is TRBV5-1; D is undetermined. The CDR3 is made up of 12 amino acids. Germline values: CDR1 SGHRS, CDR2 YFSETQ. V shed 5 bases and J shed 1 base, with 6 bases lying between them. The DNA of the CDR3 is TGCGCCAGCAGGGCAGGGAACACTGAAGCTTTCTTT. It codes for CASRAGNTEAFF.

This clonotype was seen only a few times. The CDR3 region has the DNA TGTGCCAGCAGTTTAATACAAGGGACCGCCGGGTACTTC. Protein sequence: CASSLIQGTAGYF. This chain joins TRBV28 and TRBJ2-5, with D tentatively TRBD1 or TRBD2 (5 bases each). The CDR3 is 13 amino acids. V was trimmed by 2 bases and J by 13 bases, leaving 17 bases between them. From germline, CDR1 is MDHEN and CDR2 SYDVKM. Using reference TRBV28 and TRBJ2-5 for the parts outside the CDR3, the full variable domain is DVKVTQSSRYLVKRTGEKVFLECVQDMDHENMFWYRQDPGLGLRLIYFSYDVKMKEKGDIPEGYSVSREKKERFSLILESASTNQTSMYLCASSLIQGTAGYFGPGTRLLVL.

The rearrangement links TRBV7-9 to TRBJ2-3, with no clear D. CDR3 length equals 14 residues. Germline-derived CDR1 and CDR2 are SEHNR and FQNEAQ (reference sequence). V lost 1 base, J lost 4 bases, and 9 bases lay in between. The CDR3 nucleotides are TGTGCCAGCAGCTTAGGGAATACGCCAGATACGCAGTATTTT. Encoded protein: CASSLGNTPDTQYF.

The chain combines TRBV28 with TRBJ2-7; 12 bases agree with TRBD2. Trimming took 6 bases from V and 4 from J; bases not matched to a gene: 10. The CDR3 length is 16 residues. Germline V gives CDR1 MDHEN, CDR2 SYDVKM. The CDR3 region has the DNA TGTGCCAGCAGGCCTTCCCTAGCGGGGGGGCCGTACGAGCAGTACTTC. Encoded protein: CASRPSLAGGPYEQYF.

This clonotype showed up just a few times. The V and J genes are TRBV11-2 and TRBJ2-2, with 7 positions matching TRBD1. The CDR3 covers 15 residues. CDR1 SGHAT and CDR2 FQNNGV come from the germline V gene. The J segment lost 0 bases and the V segment lost 6 bases, leaving 4 bases of the junction unmatched. CDR3 in amino acids: CASRPTGPNTGELFF. As DNA, the CDR3 is TGTGCCAGCAGGCCGACAGGGCCGAACACCGGGGAGCTGTTTTTT.

This clonotype is medium-sized within its sample. V usage is TRBV20-1 and J usage is TRBJ2-3, with D uncertain. Germline V CDR1 and CDR2: DFQATT, SNEGSKA (reference sequence). Trimming pared 6 bases from V and 1 base from J, leaving 8 bases between. The CDR3 is 12 amino acids. CDR3 in amino acids: CSAEEGTDTQYF. In DNA, the CDR3 is TGCAGTGCGGAAGAGGGCACAGATACGCAGTATTTT.

This clonotype was detected a few times. As DNA, the CDR3 is TGTGCCAGCAGCTCGTACGGGGGCGCGAACACTGAAGCTTTCTTT. Translation: CASSSYGGANTEAFF. V and J are TRBV7-9 and TRBJ1-1, with D possibly matching TRBD1 (6 bases). This CDR3 region has 15 residues. Trimming took 4 bases from V and 1 from J, leaving 13 bases between them. CDR1 is SEHNR, CDR2 FQNEAQ, per germline (reference sequence).

In the case of this clonotype: One end of the junction fails to match germline, which may point to a read error. The CDR3 DNA reads as TGTGTCAGCAGCGACAAAGGCCGACTAGGTCAAGATACGCAGTATTTT. Amino acids: CVSSDKGRLGQDTQYF. This sequence joins TRBV2 and TRBJ2-3, with D possibly being TRBD2 (6 bases). This CDR3 region has 16 residues. CDR1 is SNHLY, CDR2 FYNNEI, per germline.

In this sample, this clonotype turned up a few times. The chain links TRBV6-5 to TRBJ1-2; possibly TRBD1 for D (5 bases). CDR3 length equals 13 residues. Germline V gives CDR1 MNHEY, CDR2 SVGAGI. V lost 7 bases to trimming and J lost 7 bases, with 16 bases between them. The CDR3 DNA reads TGTGCCAGCACCCCGGGGGGGGGTCGTGGCTACACCTTC. It is translated as CASTPGGGRGYTF.

The V and J genes are TRBV29-1 and TRBJ2-7, with D maybe TRBD2 (6 bases). CDR3 length: 13 amino acids. CDR1 and CDR2 from the germline V gene are SQVTM and ANQGSEA. The ends were cut back, 4 bases at V and 3 bases at J, with 13 bases in the middle. CDR3 loop: CSVANRGSYEQYF. In DNA, the CDR3 is TGCAGCGTTGCAAACCGGGGGAGCTACGAGCAGTACTTC.

This clonotype has at least ten counts. The chain combines TRBV5-1 with TRBJ1-1; D unclear. The CDR3 is 13 amino acids. The germline V gene encodes CDR1 SGHRS and CDR2 YFSETQ. Between the trimmed V and J ends, which lost 1 base and 3 bases, there was a span of 7 bases. In DNA, the CDR3 is TGCGCCAGCAGCTTGAGGGCGGACACTGAAGCTTTCTTT. It translates to CASSLRADTEAFF.

The chain employs TRBV7-2 and TRBJ1-6, with unresolved D. This CDR3 spans 13 amino acids. Germline V gene data show CDR1 as SGHTA and CDR2 as FQGNSA. V was clipped by 0 bases and J by 10 bases, with 7 bases between them. CDR3 DNA: TGTGCCAGCAGCTTAGCTGTAGAATCACCCCTCCACTTT. It translates to CASSLAVESPLHF. Complete variable domain (other parts from reference TRBV7-2 and TRBJ1-6): GAGVSQSPSNKVTEKGKDVELRCDPISGHTALYWYRQSLGQGLEFLIYFQGNSAPDKSGLPSDRFSAERTGGSVSTLTIQRTQQEDSAVYLCASSLAVESPLHFGNGTRLTVT.

This clonotype appeared many times. The CDR3 region has the DNA TGTGCCAGCAGCTTAGTTGGGGGGTACACTGAAGCTTTCTTT. Its protein is CASSLVGGYTEAFF. This chain joins TRBV11-2 and TRBJ1-1, with D perhaps TRBD1 (5 bases). V was shortened by 1 base and J by 3 bases, with 9 bases between the two germline ends. The CDR3 spans 14 residues. Germline V lookup: CDR1 SGHAT, CDR2 FQNNGV.

The CDR3 region has the DNA TGTGCCAGCAGCCTCAGGACAGGGACCGAAAAACTGTTTTTT. This codes for CASSLRTGTEKLFF. The chain joins TRBV12-3 or TRBV12-4 to TRBJ1-4; 8 bases map to TRBD1. The CDR3 runs 14 residues. Germline trimming cut 6 bases from V and 8 bases from J; bases unmatched to any gene: 8.

This clonotype was seen more than once but under ten times. The V and J genes are TRBV7-9 and TRBJ2-1, with D unclear. Trimming removed 1 base from V and 6 bases from J, with 7 bases in between. Germline CDR1 SEHNR, CDR2 FQNEAQ (reference sequence). The CDR3 is 13 residues long. The CDR3 spells CASSLGQSNEQFF. CDR3 DNA sequence: TGTGCCAGCAGCTTAGGGCAATCCAATGAGCAGTTCTTC.

The rearrangement joins TRBV2 to TRBJ2-7, with 9 bases fitting TRBD1. Germline V CDR1 and CDR2: SNHLY, FYNNEI. This CDR3 has 14 amino acids. Trimming removed 5 bases from V and 3 bases from J; junction bases left unmatched: 5. CDR3: CASSPGTGIYEQYF. The CDR3 DNA is TGTGCCAGCAGTCCCGGGACAGGGATCTACGAGCAGTACTTC.

The table lists this clonotype with a few counts. The V call is TRBV11-2, the J call TRBJ2-7; TRBD2 aligns across 13 bases. The CDR3 loop spans 14 amino acids. Trimming took 6 bases from V and 3 from J; bases not matched to a gene: 2. The V gene's germline CDR1 is SGHAT and CDR2 FQNNGV. CDR3 amino acids: CASRRLAGGYEQYF. In nucleotides, the CDR3 is TGTGCCAGCAGAAGACTAGCGGGGGGCTACGAGCAGTACTTC.

This clonotype turned up a few times. The chain links TRBV11-2 to TRBJ1-1; possibly TRBD1 for D (6 bases). CDR1 SGHAT and CDR2 FQNNGV come from the germline V gene. The CDR3 runs 14 residues. The V end lost 2 bases, the J end lost 1 base, and 8 bases lay between the germline ends. The chain's CDR3 is CASSLSQGNTEAFF. DNA for the CDR3: TGTGCCAGCAGCTTATCACAGGGGAACACTGAAGCTTTCTTT.

The chain couples TRBV7-3 to TRBJ2-7, with D hard to call. Germline values: CDR1 SGHTA, CDR2 FQGTGA. Trimming took off 6 bases at V and 2 bases at J, with 8 bases between the two ends. The CDR3 loop spans 12 amino acids. CDR3 in amino acids: CASRGSTYEQYF. The CDR3 DNA sequence: TGTGCCAGCAGAGGATCCACCTACGAGCAGTACTTC.

This clonotype was counted only a few times. This rearrangement joins TRBV6-5 to TRBJ1-6, with no clear D. CDR3 length: 13 residues. V was pared by 3 bases and J by 9 bases, with 9 bases between. Germline V gene sequence: CDR1 MNHEY, CDR2 SVGAGI. The CDR3 DNA follows: TGTGCCAGCAGTTATGATAAGGGTTCACCCCTCCACTTT. It is translated as CASSYDKGSPLHF.